The 17 T cell receptor beta chains reported below all come from one sample, sequenced in a study of T cells in Graves' hyperthyroidism and ophthalmopathy (dated by TCRdb to the late 2010s). The library was obtained by multiplex PCR. Sequencer: Illumina HiSeq 2000. TCR beta CDR3 regions were amplified from RNA transcripts. The TCR CDR3 was subjected to a first round of RT-PCR using the HTBI primer set and the Qiagen OneStep RT-PCR kit. TCRdb reran the public reads through fastp at Q25 and MiXCR, keeping productive beta chains. Identical CDR3 proteins give one entry, which carries the most common genes and DNA. The sample table lists roughly 300,000 distinct CDR3 sequences, roughly 21% of them with a count of one. Over 45% of the sample is in the top ten clones. Sequenced sample: blood. The receptors were sampled from a woman aged 50 to 60 with Graves' hyperthyroidism.

This clonotype showed up just a few times. The CDR3 is CASSDWEGGLLNTEAFF. In DNA form, the CDR3 reads TGTGCCAGCTCAGACTGGGAGGGAGGCCTTTTGAACACTGAAGCTTTCTTT. This chain links TRBV18 with TRBJ1-1; D gene uncertain. The CDR3 length is 17 residues. Germline CDR1 reads KGHSH; CDR2 reads LQKENI. V lost 5 bases, J lost 0 bases, and 19 bases lay in between.

This clonotype showed up just a few times. The chain couples TRBV28 to TRBJ1-5, with 7 positions matching TRBD1. CDR3 length: 16 residues. Germline CDR1 is MDHEN and CDR2 is SYDVKM. V was clipped by 2 bases and J by 1 base; unmatched bases: 5. CDR3 sequence reads: CASSLVPGGSNQPQHF. The CDR3 DNA sequence: TGTGCCAGCAGTTTAGTTCCAGGGGGAAGCAATCAGCCCCAGCATTTT.

This clonotype was found a few times. The chain has TRBV5-1 and TRBJ2-5; 14 bases match TRBD2. Germline CDR1 and CDR2: SGHRS and YFSETQ. V dropped 4 bases and J dropped 10; count of bases not matched to a gene: 21. The CDR3 consists of 19 residues. This CDR3 reads CASSHLSGLAGEGPGGQYF. CDR3 nucleotide sequence: TGCGCCAGCAGCCACCTGTCGGGACTAGCGGGAGAGGGGCCGGGGGGCCAGTACTTC.

The table lists this clonotype with a few counts. CDR3 sequence: CASSKRGDILGDYEQYF. CDR3 DNA: TGTGCCAGTAGTAAAAGGGGGGATATCTTGGGCGACTACGAGCAGTACTTC. The chain carries TRBV19 and TRBJ2-7; D might be TRBD1 or TRBD2, each matching 6 bases. Germline V CDR1 and CDR2: LNHDA, SQIVND (reference sequence). Trimming pared 4 bases from V and 3 bases from J, leaving 22 bases between. There are 17 residues in the CDR3. The variable domain in full, completed from reference TRBV19 and TRBJ2-7, reads DGGITQSPKYLFRKEGQNVTLSCEQNLNHDAMYWYRQDPGQGLRLIYYSQIVNDFQKGDIAEGYSVSREKKESFPLTVTSAQKNPTAFYLCASSKRGDILGDYEQYFGPGTRLTVT.

This clonotype was found many times. The rearrangement joins TRBV11-2 to TRBJ1-1, with 7 nucleotides matching TRBD1. The J segment lost 5 bases and the V segment lost 4 bases, leaving 10 bases of the junction unmatched. This CDR3 has 15 residues. CDR1 and CDR2 (germline): SGHAT, FQNNGV. CDR3 protein: CASSSSDRAVTEAFF. The CDR3 DNA follows: TGTGCCAGCAGCTCGTCAGACAGGGCGGTTACTGAAGCTTTCTTT.

The sample holds many counts of this clonotype. The chain combines TRBV28 with TRBJ2-2; 11 positions match TRBD2. Looked up from germline, CDR1 is MDHEN and CDR2 is SYDVKM. After removal of 3 bases from V and 1 base from J, the junction contained 4 bases not matched to a gene. The CDR3 consists of 17 residues. The CDR3 region is CASSFTSGSENTGELFF. The CDR3 region has the DNA TGTGCCAGCAGTTTCACTAGCGGGAGTGAGAACACCGGGGAGCTGTTTTTT.

Details on this clonotype: A much larger clone lies a single base off, so this may be a read error. The V and J genes are TRBV6-1 and TRBJ2-6; D may be TRBD1 (5 bases). Germline V gives CDR1 MNHNS, CDR2 SASEGT. There are 17 residues in the CDR3. The CDR3 region has the DNA TGTGCCAGCAGGTCGTCCCGCCTCTTCTCTGGGGCCGACGTCCTGACTTTC. The encoded protein is CASRSSRLFSGADVLTF.

This clonotype appeared many times. The chain is built from TRBV11-2 and TRBJ2-7; TRBD2 might be the D (5 bases). Trimming pared 1 base from V and 0 bases from J, leaving 10 bases between. This CDR3 comprises 15 residues. CDR1 is SGHAT, CDR2 FQNNGV, per germline. The CDR3: CASSLGSDPSYEQYF. The CDR3 DNA is TGTGCCAGCAGCTTAGGTAGCGATCCCTCCTACGAGCAGTACTTC.

This clonotype came up many times. V usage is TRBV10-2 and J usage is TRBJ2-3; D unresolved. This CDR3 region has 11 residues. Germline V gene sequence: CDR1 WSHSY, CDR2 SAAADI. V was pared by 4 bases and J by 6 bases, with 5 bases between. CDR3 sequence (DNA): TGCGCCAGCAGTGGCAGCGATACGCAGTATTTT. Amino acids: CASSGSDTQYF.

This clonotype was counted only a few times. The chain carries TRBV5-1 and TRBJ1-2; D gene uncertain. V shed 4 bases and J shed 0 bases, with 16 bases lying between them. CDR3 length equals 16 residues. The germline V gene encodes CDR1 SGHRS and CDR2 YFSETQ. CDR3 loop: CASSVPQGSANYGYTF. The CDR3 DNA is TGCGCCAGCAGCGTACCCCAAGGGTCAGCTAACTATGGCTACACCTTC.

This rearrangement joins TRBV10-3 to TRBJ1-5; D gene uncertain. The CDR3 length is 13 residues. Germline-derived CDR1 and CDR2 are ENHRY and SYGVKD. With 3 bases removed from V and 4 bases from J, the gap between germline ends came to 7 bases. Here the CDR3 reads CAISERGNQPQHF. The CDR3 DNA reads as TGTGCCATCAGTGAAAGAGGGAATCAGCCCCAGCATTTT.

This clonotype has at least ten counts. The V call is TRBV30, the J call TRBJ1-4; the match to TRBD1 covers 10 bases. Per germline, CDR1 GTSNPN and CDR2 SVGIG (reference sequence). The CDR3 runs to 12 residues. Losses at the gene ends were 7 bases for V and 10 bases for J; bases not matched to a gene: 6. The CDR3 reads CASGTGVGKLFF. CDR3 DNA: TGTGCCTCCGGGACAGGGGTTGGAAAACTGTTTTTT. The full variable domain, rest sourced from reference TRBV30 and TRBJ1-4, is SQTIHQWPATLVQPVGSPLSLECTVEGTSNPNLYWYRQAAGRGLQLLFYSVGIGQISSEVPQNLSASRPQDRQFILSSKKLLLSDSGFYLCASGTGVGKLFFGSGTQLSVL.

This clonotype was observed a single time. The chain couples TRBV5-4 to TRBJ1-2; D possibly corresponds to TRBD1 (6 bases). Germline lookup yields CDR1 SGHNT and CDR2 YYREEE (reference sequence). V was clipped by 1 base and J by 12 bases, with 16 bases between them. The CDR3 sequence is 13 residues long. The CDR3 DNA reads as TGTGCCAGCAGCTTGATGTTATTGGGGGGCGACACCTTC. Its protein product is CASSLMLLGGDTF.

This clonotype was seen ten or more times. The rearrangement links TRBV6-2 or TRBV6-3 to TRBJ1-6; tentatively, D is TRBD1 (6 bases). From germline, CDR1 is MNHEY and CDR2 SVGEGT. CDR3 length equals 17 residues. Trimming shortened V by 6 bases and J by 0 bases, and 15 bases separated the two germline ends. In DNA, the CDR3 is TGTGCCAGCAGGGGGACTGCGGACAGCTCCTATAATTCACCCCTCCACTTT. It encodes CASRGTADSSYNSPLHF.

This sequence joins TRBV12-3 or TRBV12-4 and TRBJ1-4; TRBD1 matches at 7 bases. This CDR3 is built from 14 residues. V lost 3 bases, J lost 7 bases, and 5 bases stayed unmatched. DNA for the CDR3: TGTGCCAGCAGTTTGGGACAGCATGGTGAAAAACTGTTTTTT. It is translated as CASSLGQHGEKLFF.

This clonotype was counted between two and nine times. The gene calls are TRBV12-3 or TRBV12-4 and TRBJ2-7, with D perhaps being TRBD1 or TRBD2 (5 bases each). This CDR3 comprises 13 residues. Trimming stripped 6 bases from V and 6 bases from J, with 15 bases between. CDR3 loop: CASSSFGAGEQYF. CDR3 sequence (DNA): TGTGCCAGCAGCAGCTTCGGGGCGGGCGAGCAGTACTTC.

V gene TRBV6-1 combines with J gene TRBJ2-7; tentative D call: TRBD2 (5 bases). The V gene lost 5 bases and the J gene lost 3 bases, with 11 bases spanning the gap. The CDR3 has 13 residues. Germline assignment: CDR1 MNHNS and CDR2 SASEGT. The CDR3 DNA reads TGTGCCAGCAGTTTTCAGCGGAACTACGAGCAGTACTTC. This codes for CASSFQRNYEQYF.